One sample yielded the 27 T cell receptor beta chains listed below, sequenced in a study of CD8 T cells in ankylosing spondylitis (dated by TCRdb to between 2016 and 2019). Overall results and qualifications from the work: A TCR beta motif made up of 7 to 9 highly homologous amino acid variants appeared to be characteristic of blood from ankylosing spondylitis patients.

For these receptors, no antigen is known. Library creation used 5' RACE. Sequencing relied on an Illumina HiSeq 2500. The raw public reads went through TCRdb reprocessing: fastp at Q25, MiXCR clone calling, in-frame beta chains kept. Each entry is one CDR3 protein sequence, shown with its most common DNA and genes. Across this sample there are hundreds of thousands of distinct CDR3 sequences, with 12% seen only once. Jointly, the top ten make up approximately 7% of the sample. Sequenced input: blood, either unsorted or a sorted T cell fraction (not recorded which). The receptors derive from a male donor with ankylosing spondylitis.

In its sample, this clonotype was seen a few times. The junction differs from germline at one of its ends, possibly a read error. The chain has TRBV6-2 or TRBV6-3 and TRBJ1-2; D ambiguous. The V gene's germline CDR1 is MNHEY and CDR2 SVGEGT. The CDR3 runs 12 residues. CDR3 bases: TGTGCCAGCAATGACAACAACTTTGGCTACACCTTC. Its protein is CASNDNNFGYTF.

The sample holds many counts of this clonotype. The chain has TRBV10-3 and TRBJ2-5; tentatively, D is TRBD1 (5 bases). Germline V gene data show CDR1 as ENHRY and CDR2 as SYGVKD. This CDR3 is 14 amino acids long. V shed 3 bases and J shed 4 bases, with 12 bases lying between them. CDR3 region: CAISDQGGRETQYF. In DNA form, the CDR3 reads TGTGCCATCAGTGACCAGGGTGGGCGAGAGACCCAGTACTTC.

There are many counts of this clonotype. The chain joins TRBV11-2 to TRBJ2-1; D is ambiguous. The CDR3 is 14 residues long. Germline V gene data show CDR1 as SGHAT and CDR2 as FQNNGV. The ends were cut back, 8 bases at V and 0 bases at J, with 11 bases in the middle. CDR3: CASGRVPSYNEQFF. The CDR3 region has the DNA TGTGCCAGCGGACGGGTTCCCTCCTACAATGAGCAGTTCTTC.

This clonotype was detected ten times or more. V gene TRBV5-1 combines with J gene TRBJ2-6; no reliable D call. V lost 1 base to trimming and J lost 0 bases, with 5 bases between them. There are 15 residues in the CDR3. Looked up from germline, CDR1 is SGHRS and CDR2 is YFSETQ. CDR3 protein: CASSLLPSGANVLTF. The CDR3 DNA reads as TGCGCCAGCAGCTTGTTGCCCTCTGGGGCCAACGTCCTGACTTTC.

This clonotype appeared many times. The CDR3 DNA sequence: TGCAGTGCGGATGGACCAGGGATATACAATGAGCAGTTCTTC. Its protein product is CSADGPGIYNEQFF. The V gene is TRBV20-1, the J gene TRBJ2-1; D may be TRBD1 (5 bases). V was cut by 6 bases and J by 4 bases, with 16 bases left in between. The length of the CDR3 is 14 residues. Germline CDR1 is DFQATT and CDR2 is SNEGSKA (reference sequence).

This clonotype was found a few times. The chain links TRBV5-1 to TRBJ2-5, with a weak D call TRBD1 (6 bases). V shed 0 bases and J shed 6 bases, with 12 bases lying between them. This CDR3 is built from 14 residues. The germline CDR1 and CDR2 sequences are SGHRS and YFSETQ. The CDR3 DNA reads as TGCGCCAGCAGCTTGGATTGGGGGCGGCAGACCCAGTACTTC. This translates into CASSLDWGRQTQYF. Filled out from reference TRBV5-1 and TRBJ2-5, the complete variable domain reads KAGVTQTPRYLIKTRGQQVTLSCSPISGHRSVSWYQQTPGQGLQFLFEYFSETQRNKGNFPGRFSGRQFSNSRSEMNVSTLELGDSALYLCASSLDWGRQTQYFGPGTRLLVL.

The gene calls are TRBV7-2 and TRBJ2-1, with 9 bases matching TRBD2. Germline loops: CDR1 SGHTA, CDR2 FQGNSA. This CDR3 is built from 19 residues. The trim removed 0 bases at V and 2 bases at J, leaving 11 bases unmatched. The CDR3 region is CASSLARGSGGGAYNEQFF. As DNA, the CDR3 is TGTGCCAGCAGCTTAGCGCGAGGCTCGGGCGGGGGGGCCTACAATGAGCAGTTCTTC. The full variable domain, with the rest looked up from reference TRBV7-2 and TRBJ2-1, is GAGVSQSPSNKVTEKGKDVELRCDPISGHTALYWYRQSLGQGLEFLIYFQGNSAPDKSGLPSDRFSAERTGGSVSTLTIQRTQQEDSAVYLCASSLARGSGGGAYNEQFFGPGTRLTVL.

The chain links TRBV7-2 to TRBJ1-4, with D possibly matching TRBD1 (5 bases). The CDR3 covers 14 residues. V was clipped by 3 bases and J by 3 bases, with 8 bases between them. CDR1 and CDR2 (germline): SGHTA, FQGNSA. CDR3 coding DNA: TGTGCCAGCAGCTTGGGGGTGGCTAATGAAAAACTGTTTTTT. Amino acid sequence: CASSLGVANEKLFF.

The chain carries TRBV12-3 or TRBV12-4 and TRBJ2-1; no firm D call. V dropped 2 bases and J dropped 6 bases, with 8 bases sitting between them. CDR3 length: 13 amino acids. The CDR3 loop is CASSLSRFNEQFF. The CDR3 DNA sequence: TGTGCCAGCAGTTTATCTCGGTTCAATGAGCAGTTCTTC.

This clonotype was counted between two and nine times. V and J are TRBV7-2 and TRBJ2-7; no reliable D call. Trimming left V 0 bases short and J 3 bases short, with 12 bases between. Per the germline V gene, CDR1 is SGHTA and CDR2 is FQGNSA. This CDR3 comprises 15 residues. The CDR3 sequence: CASSLAAGDLYEQYV. CDR3 coding DNA: TGTGCCAGCAGCTTAGCGGCAGGAGACCTCTACGAGCAGTACGTC.

The rearrangement uses TRBV2 and TRBJ1-5; TRBD1 matches 7 bases. CDR3 length: 12 residues. V trimming: 6 bases; J trimming: 6 bases; junction bases outside the gene matches: 2. Germline CDR1 and CDR2: SNHLY and FYNNEI. Written as DNA, the CDR3 is TGTGCCAGCAGCACAGGGGCTCAGCCCCAGCATTTT. Its translation is CASSTGAQPQHF.

This clonotype has a handful of counts. This rearrangement joins TRBV4-1 to TRBJ1-1, with a possible D match to TRBD1 (5 bases). The V and J ends lost 8 bases and 0 bases respectively, with 10 bases between them. The germline V gene encodes CDR1 MGHRA and CDR2 YSYEKL. CDR3 length equals 13 residues. The CDR3 coding sequence is TGCGCCAGCGGGACCAGGGTGAACACTGAAGCTTTCTTT. Protein product: CASGTRVNTEAFF.

The sample holds a few counts of this clonotype. V gene TRBV27 combines with J gene TRBJ2-7; 12 positions agree with TRBD2. The junction had 3 bases not matched to a gene; V was cut back by 2 bases and J by 4 bases. Germline V gene data show CDR1 as MNHEY and CDR2 as SMNVEV (reference sequence). This CDR3 spans 15 amino acids. The CDR3 region is CASSLGGTSGYEQYF. The CDR3 DNA follows: TGTGCCAGCAGTTTAGGTGGGACTAGCGGGTACGAGCAGTACTTC.

This clonotype was observed at least ten times. J is TRBJ1-6 and V is TRBV7-2; D not resolved. V lost 5 bases, J lost 8 bases, and 13 bases lay in between. The CDR3 loop spans 14 amino acids. Germline V lookup: CDR1 SGHTA, CDR2 FQGNSA. The DNA of the CDR3 is TGTGCCAGCAGCCACCGGAACTCGGATTCACCCCTCCACTTT. Encoded protein: CASSHRNSDSPLHF.

J is TRBJ1-5 and V is TRBV3-1; TRBD1 matches 9 bases. V was clipped by 4 bases and J by 6 bases; unmatched bases: 7. The CDR3 runs 15 residues. The germline V gene has CDR1 LGHDT and CDR2 YNNKEL (reference sequence). CDR3 protein: CASSLPGQGPQPQHF. Here the CDR3 DNA reads TGTGCCAGCAGCCTCCCGGGACAGGGACCTCAGCCCCAGCATTTT.

CDR3 in amino acids: CASSLAKGASYNEQFF. Here the CDR3 DNA reads TGCGCCAGCAGCTTGGCCAAGGGGGCCTCCTACAATGAGCAGTTCTTC. This rearrangement joins TRBV5-1 to TRBJ2-1; 7 nucleotides match TRBD1. V lost 0 bases to trimming and J lost 0 bases; unmatched junction nucleotides: 3. The CDR3 runs 16 residues. From germline, CDR1 is SGHRS and CDR2 YFSETQ.

This clonotype was observed a handful of times. The chain uses TRBV5-1 and TRBJ2-5; 11 bases are a match to TRBD2. CDR1 SGHRS and CDR2 YFSETQ come from the germline V gene. V gave up 2 bases and J gave up 5 bases; unmatched junction bases: 5. The CDR3 contains 15 residues. CDR3 in amino acids: CASSLLAGDDETQYF. The CDR3, as DNA: TGCGCCAGCAGCTTACTAGCGGGAGATGACGAGACCCAGTACTTC.

This clonotype was detected ten times or more. V and J are TRBV5-1 and TRBJ2-7; D possibly corresponds to TRBD1 (5 bases). CDR1 and CDR2 (germline): SGHRS, YFSETQ. V lost 3 bases and J lost 6, with 25 bases in between. There are 17 residues in the CDR3. The CDR3 here is CASSSPKRQGETGEQYF. As DNA, the CDR3 is TGCGCCAGCAGCTCCCCTAAACGGCAGGGCGAGACGGGCGAGCAGTACTTC.

This clonotype was observed a handful of times. The chain has TRBV5-1 and TRBJ2-7; 10 bases are shared with TRBD2. The CDR3 runs 15 residues. The V and J ends lost 0 bases and 3 bases, in that order; junction bases with no gene match: 3. Germline CDR1 is SGHRS and CDR2 is YFSETQ. This CDR3 is CASSLGASGSYEQYV. Here the CDR3 DNA reads TGCGCCAGCAGCTTGGGGGCTAGCGGGAGCTACGAGCAGTACGTC.

V gene TRBV29-1 combines with J gene TRBJ2-7; 10 nucleotides agree with TRBD2. Trimming removed 6 bases from V and 5 bases from J; junction bases left unmatched: 7. The CDR3 extends over 13 amino acids. Per germline, CDR1 SQVTM and CDR2 ANQGSEA. In DNA, the CDR3 is TGCAGCGTCGCCGGGACTAGCGTCAACGAGCAGTACTTC. Translated, it gives CSVAGTSVNEQYF.

This clonotype came up a few times. The chain links TRBV4-2 to TRBJ2-1; D gene unclear. V lost 0 bases and J 6 bases, leaving 15 bases between the germline ends. The CDR3 runs 16 residues. Germline values: CDR1 LGHNA, CDR2 YNFKEQ. CDR3 protein: CASSQEPAAFGNEQFF. For the CDR3, the DNA is TGTGCCAGCAGCCAAGAGCCCGCTGCTTTTGGCAATGAGCAGTTCTTC.

This clonotype was counted at least ten times. The chain is built from TRBV12-3 or TRBV12-4 and TRBJ1-1; 9 bases match TRBD1. The CDR3 contains 13 residues. V gave up 9 bases and J gave up 5 bases; unmatched junction bases: 7. As DNA, the CDR3 is TGTGCCAGTATGACAGGGGGGGGGACTGAAGCTTTCTTT. It codes for CASMTGGGTEAFF.

In this sample, this clonotype turned up a few times. The chain links TRBV7-8 to TRBJ1-5, with 12 positions matching TRBD1. The CDR3 extends over 16 amino acids. Germline V gene sequence: CDR1 SGHVS, CDR2 FQNEAQ. With V trimmed by 1 base and J by 7 bases, 5 bases remained unmatched. The CDR3 spells CASSLDGTGGIQPQHF. For the CDR3, the DNA is TGTGCCAGCAGCTTAGATGGGACAGGGGGCATCCAGCCCCAGCATTTT.

The chain has TRBV7-9 and TRBJ2-2; D is unresolved. Germline values: CDR1 SEHNR, CDR2 FQNEAQ (reference sequence). Trimming took 5 bases from V and 6 from J, leaving 10 bases between them. The CDR3 spans 13 residues. CDR3 in amino acids: CASSPVLAGELFF. DNA of the CDR3: TGTGCCAGCAGCCCGGTTTTGGCCGGGGAGCTGTTTTTT.

CDR3 DNA: TGTGCCAGCAGCCAAGAGACTCCTTACGAGCAGTACTTC. Residues: CASSQETPYEQYF. V usage is TRBV3-1 and J usage is TRBJ2-7; D not certain. V was cut by 0 bases and J by 4 bases, with 7 bases left in between. The CDR3 is 13 amino acids. CDR1 and CDR2 (germline): LGHDT, YNNKEL (reference sequence).

V usage is TRBV30 and J usage is TRBJ2-3, with a possible D match to TRBD2 (6 bases). Trimming took 5 bases from V and 5 from J, leaving 14 bases between them. The CDR3 extends over 13 amino acids. Germline V gives CDR1 GTSNPN, CDR2 SVGIG (reference sequence). The CDR3 sequence is CAWAAGGKDTQYF. Here the CDR3 DNA reads TGTGCCTGGGCGGCCGGGGGAAAAGATACGCAGTATTTT.

The chain is built from TRBV3-1 and TRBJ1-4, with D unresolved. V was shortened by 3 bases and J by 5 bases, with 19 bases between the two germline ends. This CDR3 spans 17 amino acids. Germline V gives CDR1 LGHDT, CDR2 YNNKEL (reference sequence). The CDR3 reads CASSQSIATTHNEKLFF. CDR3 DNA sequence: TGTGCCAGCAGCCAGTCAATTGCAACGACGCACAATGAAAAACTGTTTTTT.